A single sample is the source of the 22 T cell receptor beta chains below, sequenced in a study of OX40 agonist ivuxolimab in advanced cancers. Profiling relied on immunoSEQ multiplex PCR, and the TCRdb table lists in-frame clones only, not all of them. The data show roughly 56,000 clones, approximately 82% seen once. The sequencing here drew on CD4+ or CD8+ T cells sorted from blood, taken in a trial of the OX40 agonist ivuxolimab. These receptors were collected from an adult with an advanced solid tumor such as melanoma, head and neck, liver or kidney cancer.

A note on this clone: At one of its ends the junction is not consistent with the germline gene, which may arise from a read error. The chain employs TRBV6-1 and TRBJ2-1, with 11 bases aligning to TRBD1. The CDR3 length is 15 residues. CDR1 and CDR2 from the germline V gene are MNHNS and SASEGT. CDR3 DNA: TGTGCCGGCAGTGAGGACAGGGGGCCTTGGAATGAGCAGTTCTTC. Amino acids: CAGSEDRGPWNEQFF.

This chain joins TRBV7-2 and TRBJ2-7; D call uncertain. Germline values: CDR1 SGHTA, CDR2 FQGNSA. CDR3 size: 14 residues. Trimming left V 1 base short and J 3 bases short, with 10 bases between. This CDR3 reads CASSLGDRFYEQYF. The CDR3 DNA reads TGTGCCAGCAGCTTAGGAGACCGTTTCTACGAGCAGTACTTC.

The chain employs TRBV19 and TRBJ2-1; D is perhaps TRBD1 or TRBD2 (5 bases each). With 5 bases removed from V and 0 bases from J, the gap between germline ends came to 14 bases. Germline assignment: CDR1 LNHDA and CDR2 SQIVND (reference sequence). The CDR3 consists of 16 residues. The CDR3 sequence: CASSFRDGSSYNEQFF. The CDR3 DNA follows: TGTGCCAGTAGTTTCCGGGACGGAAGCTCCTACAATGAGCAGTTCTTC.

The CDR3 sequence is CASSLGGPSRFETQYF. The DNA for the CDR3 is TGTGCCAGCAGCTTAGGAGGACCGTCAAGATTTGAGACCCAGTACTTC. V and J are TRBV7-2 and TRBJ2-5; the D is unclear. V was shortened by 1 base and J by 5 bases, with 17 bases between the two germline ends. The CDR3 is made up of 16 amino acids. Germline loops: CDR1 SGHTA, CDR2 FQGNSA. The full variable domain, with the rest looked up from reference TRBV7-2 and TRBJ2-5, is GAGVSQSPSNKVTEKGKDVELRCDPISGHTALYWYRQSLGQGLEFLIYFQGNSAPDKSGLPSDRFSAERTGGSVSTLTIQRTQQEDSAVYLCASSLGGPSRFETQYFGPGTRLLVL.

This chain links TRBV5-1 with TRBJ1-2; D ambiguous. Trimming shortened V by 0 bases and J by 2 bases, and 5 bases separated the two germline ends. The CDR3 sequence is 13 residues long. Germline CDR1 reads SGHRS; CDR2 reads YFSETQ. Here the CDR3 DNA reads TGCGCCAGCAGCTTGGAACAGAACTATGGCTACACCTTC. The encoded protein is CASSLEQNYGYTF.

The chain is built from TRBV30 and TRBJ1-4; a weak D match, TRBD1 (5 bases). V was pared by 8 bases and J by 8 bases, with 15 bases between. This CDR3 has 12 amino acids. The germline CDR1 and CDR2 sequences are GTSNPN and SVGIG (reference sequence). The CDR3 region has the DNA TGTGCCGCGGGAGAGGGGCGGGAAAAACTGTTTTTT. Amino acids: CAAGEGREKLFF.

This clone was observed a single time. This chain joins TRBV27 and TRBJ2-5; TRBD2 might be the D (6 bases). V was clipped by 6 bases and J by 11 bases, with 19 bases between them. The CDR3 extends over 13 amino acids. CDR1 is MNHEY, CDR2 SMNVEV, per germline (reference sequence). CDR3 in DNA: TGTGCCAGCAGGCGGGACCCCAGGATGGAGCAGTACTTC. Translating gives CASRRDPRMEQYF.

The gene calls are TRBV5-1 and TRBJ2-7, with TRBD2 matching over 11 bases. V gave up 0 bases and J gave up 2 bases; unmatched junction bases: 7. The CDR3 length is 17 residues. Germline V CDR1 and CDR2: SGHRS, YFSETQ. CDR3 in DNA: TGCGCCAGCAGCTTGGCTAGCGGGGGGCCCCGGCCCTACGAGCAGTACTTC. This sequence encodes CASSLASGGPRPYEQYF. Together with reference TRBV5-1 and TRBJ2-7, the CDR3 gives the full variable domain: KAGVTQTPRYLIKTRGQQVTLSCSPISGHRSVSWYQQTPGQGLQFLFEYFSETQRNKGNFPGRFSGRQFSNSRSEMNVSTLELGDSALYLCASSLASGGPRPYEQYFGPGTRLTVT.

The gene calls are TRBV7-9 and TRBJ1-6; TRBD1 might be the D (6 bases). CDR1 SEHNR and CDR2 FQNEAQ come from the germline V gene (reference sequence). Between the trimmed V and J ends, which lost 7 bases and 10 bases, there was a span of 23 bases. The CDR3 spans 16 residues. CDR3 sequence: CASTTPTGSLTSPLHF. CDR3 DNA sequence: TGTGCCAGCACCACGCCAACAGGGAGCTTGACCTCACCCCTCCACTTT.

The V gene is TRBV6-5, the J gene TRBJ2-2; D is unclear. The CDR3 length is 14 residues. Germline V CDR1 and CDR2: MNHEY, SVGAGI. Deletions cut 6 bases from V and 2 bases from J, with 10 bases between. The CDR3 sequence: CASSRTTNTGELFF. CDR3 in DNA: TGTGCCAGCAGCCGAACTACCAACACCGGGGAGCTGTTTTTT.

The rearrangement joins TRBV5-1 to TRBJ1-4, with D possibly TRBD1 on 6 matching bases. From germline, CDR1 is SGHRS and CDR2 YFSETQ. This CDR3 is 14 amino acids long. Trimming cost V 4 bases and J 8 bases, with 15 bases left between them. The CDR3 loop reads CASSLSQGVEKLFF. The DNA for the CDR3 is TGCGCCAGCAGCCTATCACAGGGCGTGGAAAAACTGTTTTTT.

The chain employs TRBV6-1 and TRBJ1-1; D is perhaps TRBD1 (5 bases). Per germline, CDR1 MNHNS and CDR2 SASEGT. This CDR3 comprises 14 residues. Trimming left V 2 bases short and J 6 bases short, with 13 bases between. DNA of the CDR3: TGTGCCAGCAGTGAACGGGGGAATGGCGCTGAAGCTTTCTTT. Its translation: CASSERGNGAEAFF.

The chain carries TRBV6-1 and TRBJ1-4; tentatively, D is TRBD1 (5 bases). From germline, CDR1 is MNHNS and CDR2 SASEGT. Trimming took off 3 bases at V and 8 bases at J, with 13 bases between the two ends. The CDR3 length is 14 residues. CDR3 in DNA: TGTGCCAGCAGTGATGGGGACGCAACGGAAAAACTGTTTTTT. It codes for CASSDGDATEKLFF.

The CDR3 is CASSLGVSVLSYNEQFF. CDR3 sequence (DNA): TGTGCCAGCAGCTTAGGGGTTAGCGTACTCTCCTACAATGAGCAGTTCTTC. This chain joins TRBV7-9 and TRBJ2-1; a weak D match, TRBD2 (5 bases). This CDR3 has 17 residues. Germline CDR1 is SEHNR and CDR2 is FQNEAQ (reference sequence). V was clipped by 1 base and J by 0 bases, with 13 bases between them.

This clone showed up just a few times. The chain employs TRBV7-3 and TRBJ1-1, with 10 nucleotides matching TRBD1. The CDR3 is 14 residues long. Unmatched junction bases numbered 4, after V lost 5 bases and J lost 4 bases. CDR1 and CDR2 (germline): SGHTA, FQGTGA. The chain's CDR3 is CASSQWTGGTEAFF. For the CDR3, the DNA is TGTGCCAGCAGCCAGTGGACAGGGGGCACTGAAGCTTTCTTT.

The chain joins TRBV6-5 to TRBJ2-3; D is unclear. The germline V and J ends were trimmed by 2 bases and 4 bases, with 4 bases remaining between them. Germline V gene data show CDR1 as MNHEY and CDR2 as SVGAGI. The CDR3 has 12 residues. CDR3 sequence (DNA): TGTGCCAGCAGTTACGCGTCAGATACGCAGTATTTT. Its protein is CASSYASDTQYF.

This chain links TRBV5-6 with TRBJ2-5, with D maybe TRBD2 (7 bases). The J call may be faulty, since TRBJ2-7 better matches the DNA end. This CDR3 is built from 17 residues. Germline CDR1 is SGHDT and CDR2 is YYEEEE. Here the CDR3 DNA reads TGTGCCAGCAGCTTTGGGGGGGCACAGGCTTTTATATACGAGCAGTACTTC. This encodes CASSFGGAQAFIYEQYF.

V and J are TRBV6-4 and TRBJ2-2; 9 bases match TRBD1. Trimming took 11 bases from V and 5 from J; bases not matched to a gene: 3. Germline-derived CDR1 and CDR2 are MRHNA and SNTAGT. This CDR3 spans 12 amino acids. CDR3 DNA sequence: TGTGCCTCGGGGACAGGGACCGGGGAGCTGTTTTTT. Translated: CASGTGTGELFF.

The V and J genes are TRBV7-8 and TRBJ1-2, with D possibly TRBD1 on 6 matching bases. Germline loops: CDR1 SGHVS, CDR2 FQNEAQ. This CDR3 has 16 amino acids. Trimming removed 0 bases at V and 4 bases at J, with 15 bases between. This chain's CDR3 is CASSLAEGGTLYGYTF. The CDR3, as DNA: TGTGCCAGCAGCTTAGCGGAGGGGGGAACACTCTATGGCTACACCTTC.

The chain joins TRBV7-2 to TRBJ2-7; the D gene is possibly TRBD1 (5 bases). Trimming took 5 bases from V and 1 from J, leaving 12 bases between them. There are 14 residues in the CDR3. Germline CDR1 reads SGHTA; CDR2 reads FQGNSA. Here the CDR3 DNA reads TGTGCCAGCAGCCCCCGACAGTTATCCTACGAGCAGTACTTC. Protein product: CASSPRQLSYEQYF.

In this sample, this clone turned up a few times. This chain uses TRBV2 with TRBJ1-1, with 8 positions matching TRBD1. The CDR3 runs 15 residues. The germline V gene has CDR1 SNHLY and CDR2 FYNNEI. V gave up 9 bases and J gave up 6 bases; unmatched junction bases: 15. Here the CDR3 reads CASRGATGGVAEAFF. The CDR3 DNA is TGTGCCAGTAGGGGGGCAACAGGGGGTGTCGCTGAAGCTTTCTTT.

There are a few counts of this clone. The gene calls are TRBV10-1 and TRBJ2-5, with D unresolved. Trimming removed 4 bases from V and 5 bases from J, with 5 bases in between. In germline, CDR1 is WNHNN, CDR2 SYGVQD (reference sequence). The length of the CDR3 is 11 residues. CDR3 sequence reads: CASSVGETQYF. CDR3 bases: TGCGCCAGCAGTGTAGGGGAGACCCAGTACTTC.